Below, 8 T cell receptor beta chains from the same sample are listed, as sequenced in a study of T-cell reconstitution after alpha-beta-depleted transplantation in children. For TCRbeta, the library was prepared with unique molecular identifiers. TCRdb re-called the PCR reads with MiXCR, one entry per CDR3 protein. Among under 450,000 distinct CDR3 sequences listed, less than 15% were seen once. The source material was PBMCs, sampled from the stem cell graft. These receptors originate from a human donor who donated a stem cell graft to a child with Fanconi anemia.

This sequence joins TRBV7-6 and TRBJ2-5; D is perhaps TRBD2 (6 bases). Germline V gene lookup returns CDR1 SGHVS and CDR2 FNYEAQ. The V end lost 6 bases, the J end lost 1 base, and 15 bases lay between the germline ends. The CDR3 is made up of 15 amino acids. CDR3 DNA sequence: TGTGCCAGCAGTTCCACCGGGACTCCCCAAGAGACCCAGTACTTC. It encodes CASSSTGTPQETQYF.

This chain joins TRBV12-3 or TRBV12-4 and TRBJ1-1, with D possibly TRBD1 on 6 matching bases. The CDR3 runs 15 residues. Trimming removed 1 base from V and 4 bases from J, with 13 bases in between. The DNA of the CDR3 is TGTGCCAGCAGTTTAGTCAGGGGTTGGATCACTGAAGCTTTCTTT. Translated, it gives CASSLVRGWITEAFF.

Only a few counts were recorded for this clonotype. This chain links TRBV7-3 with TRBJ2-2, with 7 bases fitting TRBD1. The CDR3 spans 17 residues. Germline V gives CDR1 SGHTA, CDR2 FQGTGA. V lost 5 bases, J lost 2 bases, and 11 bases stayed unmatched. The CDR3 region is CASSPGQVSGNTGELFF. CDR3 DNA sequence: TGTGCCAGCAGCCCCGGACAGGTCTCGGGAAACACCGGGGAGCTGTTTTTT.

This clonotype was observed a few times. The genes are TRBV4-2 and TRBJ2-5, with 10 bases that match TRBD2. Germline V gene sequence: CDR1 LGHNA, CDR2 YNFKEQ. V was clipped by 0 bases and J by 9 bases; unmatched bases: 10. The CDR3 runs to 16 residues. The CDR3 DNA sequence: TGTGCCAGCAGCCAAGAGGCTAGCGGGGGCCGCAGGGCCCAGTACTTC. Amino acids: CASSQEASGGRRAQYF.

The rearrangement joins TRBV29-1 to TRBJ2-7, with D hard to call. This CDR3 spans 12 amino acids. Germline V CDR1 and CDR2: SQVTM, ANQGSEA. Trimming took 4 bases from V and 3 from J, leaving 10 bases between them. In DNA, the CDR3 is TGCAGCGTTGTCGACAACAACTACGAGCAGTACTTC. Protein sequence: CSVVDNNYEQYF.

This clonotype has more than one count but fewer than ten. The V call is TRBV7-2, the J call TRBJ2-2; D remains unclear. Germline assignment: CDR1 SGHTA and CDR2 FQGNSA. The CDR3 is 14 residues long. V was cut by 1 base and J by 6 bases, with 9 bases left in between. The CDR3 DNA is TGTGCCAGCAGCTTAGAGTCTTGGGCCGGGGAGCTGTTTTTT. The encoded protein is CASSLESWAGELFF.

A few counts support this clonotype. The chain couples TRBV5-1 to TRBJ1-2, with D possibly TRBD1 on 6 matching bases. The germline V gene has CDR1 SGHRS and CDR2 YFSETQ. This CDR3 spans 16 amino acids. The ends were cut back, 4 bases at V and 7 bases at J, with 23 bases in the middle. The CDR3 is CASSLLSSGRRGGYTF. CDR3 nucleotides: TGCGCCAGCAGCCTATTGAGTTCAGGCCGCAGGGGTGGCTACACCTTC.

This clonotype was seen many times. Here the CDR3 reads CASSAVLLSGENTGELFF. The CDR3 DNA reads TGTGCCAGCAGCGCGGTCCTTTTGAGCGGTGAAAACACCGGGGAGCTGTTTTTT. The chain links TRBV9 to TRBJ2-2, with D maybe TRBD2 (5 bases). The CDR3 is 18 residues long. V dropped 3 bases and J dropped 2 bases, with 20 bases sitting between them. From germline, CDR1 is SGDLS and CDR2 YYNGEE.